This T cell receptor beta chain originates from a study of T cell clonality in common variable immunodeficiency. The study, taken as a whole, reports: Fewer deletions and N-nucleotide insertions were reportedly seen in common variable immunodeficiency TCR beta sequences. Patient heterogeneity in the CVID cohort limited correlations between repertoire features and clinical complications.

Germline CDR1 is GTSNPN and CDR2 is SVGIG (reference sequence). V dropped 8 bases and J dropped 3; count of bases not matched to a gene: 10. The CDR3 length is 15 residues. This clone was counted a few times. Its target is not known. The read falls 3 residues short of the CDR3 end, and the missing part is taken from the germline J gene. Generated by immunoSEQ multiplex PCR, the TCRdb table keeps only in-frame clones and is missing some. Recorded here are over 25,000 clones, none singletons. The TCR was taken from a human donor with common variable immunodeficiency. This chain uses TRBV30 with TRBJ1-4; 9 bases line up with TRBD1. Sequencing input: peripheral blood mononuclear cells. The CDR3 DNA, read in part, is TGTGCCCTAGGGGACAGGGAGACGGCTAATGAAAAA. It is translated as CALGDRETANEK. In full, the CDR3 reads CALGDRETANEKLFF.